Below, one T cell receptor (beta chain) is given with its context. As yet, its antigen is unknown. Trimming took 4 bases from V and 0 from J, leaving 10 bases between them. The germline gives CDR1 SGHNT, CDR2 YYREEE (reference sequence). The length of the CDR3 is 15 residues. The data are from a study of OX40 agonist ivuxolimab in advanced cancers. The wider study: Eligibility admitted prior anti-PD-1, anti-PD-L1 or anti-CTLA-4 therapy; 40% had some. Study findings and constraints: No determination was made of the antigen specificity of the expanded peripheral T cells.

Measured with immunoSEQ multiplex PCR; TCRdb has only the in-frame clones, and not every one. The profile shows around 60,000 clones, around 90% of them singletons. The material was CD4+ or CD8+ T cells sorted from blood, obtained in a trial of the OX40 agonist ivuxolimab. This rearrangement joins TRBV5-4 to TRBJ1-4, with D hard to call. The origin of this receptor is an adult with an advanced solid tumor such as melanoma, head and neck, liver or kidney cancer. Here the CDR3 DNA reads TGTGCCAGCAGCCCTTCGGGTGCAACTAATGAAAAACTGTTTTTT. It specifies CASSPSGATNEKLFF.